The 11 T cell receptor beta chains presented below share a single source sample, sequenced in a study of Graves' ophthalmopathy and Graves' hyperthyroidism. The authors amplified TCR beta CDR3 regions from RNA transcripts. A first-round RT-PCR used HTBI primers, followed by a second-round multiplex PCR. TCRdb re-called the multiplex PCR reads with MiXCR, one entry per CDR3 protein. Of about 620,000 distinct CDR3 sequences in the sample, about 20% were seen once. Sequencing was done on a sample of peripheral blood. The receptors derive from a woman aged 18-29 years with stable Graves' hyperthyroidism. Some clones in this sample may be carry-over from other donors' samples.

This clonotype showed up many times. An end of the junction differs from the germline gene, which may be a read error. The chain uses TRBV12-3 or TRBV12-4 and TRBJ1-2; possible D gene TRBD1, 6 bases. This CDR3 is 15 amino acids long. CDR3 DNA: TGTGCCAGCAGTCCTCTAGGGGGTGGATCTGGTGGCTACATCTTC. As protein: CASSPLGGGSGGYIF.

This rearrangement joins TRBV9 to TRBJ2-5, with a tentative D call TRBD1 (6 bases). Trimming shortened V by 0 bases and J by 4 bases, and 10 bases separated the two germline ends. Germline V lookup: CDR1 SGDLS, CDR2 YYNGEE. The CDR3 consists of 14 residues. CDR3 nucleotide sequence: TGTGCCAGCAGCGTAGACTGGGGGCGAGAGACCCAGTACTTC. Protein: CASSVDWGRETQYF.

This clonotype appeared many times. The chain has TRBV6-5 and TRBJ1-6; 9 positions agree with TRBD1. Germline CDR1 and CDR2: MNHEY and SVGAGI. V lost 2 bases, J lost 6 bases, and 14 bases stayed unmatched. The CDR3 extends over 19 amino acids. CDR3 loop: CASSYQTPGQGKGNSPLHF. The CDR3 nucleotides are TGTGCCAGCAGTTACCAAACGCCCGGACAGGGGAAGGGTAATTCACCCCTCCACTTT.

This clonotype has only a few counts. V gene TRBV6-1 combines with J gene TRBJ1-5, with unresolved D. Per the germline V gene, CDR1 is MNHNS and CDR2 is SASEGT. Trimming took off 2 bases at V and 0 bases at J, with 11 bases between the two ends. The CDR3 is made up of 16 amino acids. The CDR3, as DNA: TGTGCCAGCAGTGAAATATATTCCCCTAGCAATCAGCCCCAGCATTTT. Residues: CASSEIYSPSNQPQHF.

The sample holds many counts of this clonotype. V usage is TRBV12-3 or TRBV12-4 and J usage is TRBJ1-1, with D maybe TRBD1 (6 bases). V dropped 5 bases and J dropped 0 bases, with 13 bases sitting between them. This CDR3 is built from 15 residues. In DNA form, the CDR3 reads TGTGCCAGCAGTGACCCCCGACAGGTGAACACTGAAGCTTTCTTT. Its translation is CASSDPRQVNTEAFF.

There are many counts of this clonotype. The chain combines TRBV2 with TRBJ1-5; weak D call: TRBD1 (5 bases). Germline CDR1 and CDR2: SNHLY and FYNNEI. Trimming stripped 7 bases from V and 5 bases from J, with 12 bases between. The CDR3 is 13 residues long. This CDR3 is CASTVGGDQPQHF. The CDR3 DNA is TGTGCCAGCACCGTTGGGGGGGATCAGCCCCAGCATTTT.

At least ten counts were recorded for this clonotype. The V and J genes are TRBV20-1 and TRBJ2-7; 16 positions agree with TRBD2. The V segment lost 0 bases and the J segment 7 bases; nucleotides outside the gene matches: 6. Germline lookup yields CDR1 DFQATT and CDR2 SNEGSKA (reference sequence). There are 16 residues in the CDR3. CDR3 sequence reads: CSARDPGLAGGREQYF. The CDR3 DNA follows: TGCAGTGCTAGAGATCCGGGACTAGCGGGGGGGAGGGAGCAGTACTTC.

The genes are TRBV5-4 and TRBJ1-1; D may be TRBD1 (6 bases). Looked up from germline, CDR1 is SGHNT and CDR2 is YYREEE (reference sequence). There are 16 residues in the CDR3. Trimming removed 2 bases at V and 4 bases at J, with 18 bases between. The CDR3, as DNA: TGTGCCAGCAGCTTTTGGACAGACCACGCAGGCACTGAAGCTTTCTTT. This codes for CASSFWTDHAGTEAFF.

About this clonotype itself: This sequence may be a read error, since a much larger clone differs from it by one base. The genes are TRBV6-1 and TRBJ1-5; possibly TRBD1 for D (5 bases). In germline, CDR1 is MNHNS, CDR2 SASEGT. The CDR3 loop spans 14 amino acids. Trimming took off 5 bases at V and 3 bases at J, with 11 bases between the two ends. CDR3 residues: CASSRGILNQPQHF. The CDR3 DNA sequence: TGTGCCAGCAGTAGGGGTATACTCAATCAGCCCCAGCATTTT.

This clonotype was counted only a few times. The rearrangement joins TRBV6-5 to TRBJ2-7; 8 nucleotides agree with TRBD1. Germline V CDR1 and CDR2: MNHEY, SVGAGI. The CDR3 spans 15 residues. J gave up 2 bases and V 0 bases, and 3 bases lay outside the gene matches. CDR3: CASSYSAGGAYEQYF. CDR3 sequence (DNA): TGTGCCAGCAGTTACTCGGCAGGGGGCGCCTACGAGCAGTACTTC.

The V and J genes are TRBV27 and TRBJ1-2; D is perhaps TRBD1 (5 bases). This CDR3 region has 15 residues. Trimming took off 5 bases at V and 4 bases at J, with 17 bases between the two ends. Germline lookup yields CDR1 MNHEY and CDR2 SMNVEV (reference sequence). The CDR3 DNA reads TGTGCCAGCAGTCCCTCCGACAGCTATCTCTATGGCTACACCTTC. This gives the protein CASSPSDSYLYGYTF.